This TCR beta chain came from a study of T-cell reconstitution after alpha-beta-depleted transplantation in children. Notes on this clonotype: Its target is not known.

Construction of the TCRbeta library involved unique molecular identifiers. TCRdb re-derived calls from the PCR reads in MiXCR, one entry per CDR3 protein. The table records a few hundred thousand distinct CDR3 sequences, over 9.5% of them present only once. The V end was cut by 0 bases, the J end by 2 bases, with 11 bases between. Germline CDR1 MNHNS, CDR2 SASEGT. CDR3 length equals 16 residues. Overall study results and limits: TCRbeta diversity was high at day 60 in some patients (a result of surviving recipient T cells and thymic progenitors). Where alpha-beta T cells came from about two months after transplant was reportedly several hundred expanded graft clones. Newly generated T cells supplied most T-cell counts and diversity one year post-transplant.

The V gene is TRBV6-1, the J gene TRBJ2-4; D call uncertain. The origin of this receptor is a boy in the first two years of life with acute myeloid leukemia, due to receive a stem cell transplant. Source: PBMCs, taken before TCRalphabeta/CD19-depleted stem cell transplant. The DNA of the CDR3 is TGTGCCAGCAGTGAAGCCGGCCACCTAACCAAAAACATTCAGTACTTC. This translates into CASSEAGHLTKNIQYF.